The 27 T cell receptor beta chains reported below all come from one sample, sequenced in a study of cytomegalovirus exposure and HLA in healthy donors. The PCR contained 60 Vbeta and 13 Jbeta primers. This table comes from immunoSEQ multiplex PCR, and its TCRdb copy is limited to in-frame clones, with some not included. This sample carries more than 95,000 clones, around 76% of them seen once, and the ten largest clones take less than 15%. Material: PBMCs. The source is a woman aged 55 to 70 in good health and CMV-seropositive.

V and J are TRBV7-3 and TRBJ2-2; 7 bases agree with TRBD1. V lost 5 bases to trimming and J lost 1 base; unmatched junction nucleotides: 13. The CDR3 has 18 amino acids. Germline CDR1 is SGHTA and CDR2 is FQGTGA. CDR3 nucleotides: TGTGCCAGCAGCAGGGGGCCGCCGGGCGGGCGGAACACCGGGGAGCTGTTTTTT. Protein: CASSRGPPGGRNTGELFF.

This clone was counted only a few times. This rearrangement joins TRBV7-2 to TRBJ1-2; D is unresolved. Deletions cut 2 bases from V and 4 bases from J, with 14 bases between. This CDR3 has 15 amino acids. CDR1 and CDR2 from the germline V gene are SGHTA and FQGNSA. The CDR3 DNA is TGTGCCAGCAGCTTAATGGCAGGACGGGGCTATGGCTACACCTTC. This translates into CASSLMAGRGYGYTF.

The V gene is TRBV18, the J gene TRBJ1-2; D remains ambiguous. The CDR3 length is 16 residues. Trimming cost V 2 bases and J 3 bases, with 16 bases left between them. Germline V gene lookup returns CDR1 KGHSH and CDR2 LQKENI. The CDR3 loop is CASSPGANKADYGYTF. Here the CDR3 DNA reads TGTGCCAGCTCACCAGGCGCGAACAAGGCGGACTATGGCTACACCTTC.

The J gene is TRBJ2-2, the V gene TRBV30; no clear D gene. CDR3 length equals 15 residues. CDR1 and CDR2 from the germline V gene are GTSNPN and SVGIG (reference sequence). V dropped 3 bases and J dropped 2 bases, with 13 bases sitting between them. In DNA form, the CDR3 reads TGTGCCTGGAGATCTTGGTCAGTCAACACCGGGGAGCTGTTTTTT. Amino acids: CAWRSWSVNTGELFF.

This chain uses TRBV7-9 with TRBJ2-5, with 11 bases matching TRBD2. V lost 4 bases and J lost 4; bases outside the gene matches: 8. This CDR3 is 16 amino acids long. Germline CDR1 is SEHNR and CDR2 is FQNEAQ (reference sequence). The CDR3 nucleotides are TGTGCCAGCAGCTCTGTTAGCGGGAGGGAGGGAGAGACCCAGTACTTC. Translation gives CASSSVSGREGETQYF.

The chain has TRBV2 and TRBJ1-1; unclear D gene. This CDR3 is built from 14 residues. The germline CDR1 and CDR2 sequences are SNHLY and FYNNEI. V lost 4 bases to trimming and J lost 4 bases, with 13 bases between them. The CDR3 is CASSALGITTEAFF. In nucleotides, the CDR3 is TGTGCCAGCAGTGCACTAGGGATTACCACTGAAGCTTTCTTT.

The rearrangement joins TRBV4-3 to TRBJ2-7; 14 nucleotides align to TRBD2. Per the germline V gene, CDR1 is LGHNA and CDR2 is YSLEER. This CDR3 region has 15 residues. The trim removed 4 bases at V and 4 bases at J, leaving 3 bases unmatched. The CDR3 DNA reads TGCGCCAGCAGCCCAGGGACTAGCGGGAGTTACGAGCAGTACTTC. It translates to CASSPGTSGSYEQYF.

CDR3 amino acids: CSVDSSYEQYF. The CDR3 DNA follows: TGCAGTGTGGACAGCTCCTACGAGCAGTACTTC. The chain carries TRBV20-1 and TRBJ2-7, with a weak D call TRBD1 (6 bases). The CDR3 runs to 11 residues. Deletions cut 7 bases from V and 0 bases from J, with 7 bases between. CDR1 and CDR2 from the germline V gene are DFQATT and SNEGSKA (reference sequence).

The chain employs TRBV20-1 and TRBJ2-7; 7 bases are a match to TRBD1. Germline-derived CDR1 and CDR2 are DFQATT and SNEGSKA (reference sequence). J lost 3 bases, V lost 5 bases, and 1 base had no gene match. This CDR3 has 11 amino acids. The CDR3: CSAGTVYEQYF. CDR3 nucleotides: TGCAGTGCTGGGACAGTCTACGAGCAGTACTTC.

There are a few counts of this clone. The chain's CDR3 is CASSFRSRDTEAFF. The CDR3 DNA follows: TGTGCCAGTAGTTTCAGATCCCGGGACACTGAAGCTTTCTTT. The chain is built from TRBV19 and TRBJ1-1; D gene uncertain. The V and J ends lost 5 bases and 3 bases respectively, with 13 bases between them. CDR1 is LNHDA and CDR2 is SQIVND in the germline V gene (reference sequence). This CDR3 is built from 14 residues.

This chain connects TRBV19 to TRBJ2-1; D is possibly TRBD1 (6 bases). The CDR3 extends over 14 amino acids. Germline V gives CDR1 LNHDA, CDR2 SQIVND (reference sequence). The V end lost 0 bases, the J end lost 6 bases, and 9 bases lay between the germline ends. Here the CDR3 reads CASSIDQGSNEQFF. For the CDR3, the DNA is TGTGCCAGTAGTATAGATCAGGGGAGCAATGAGCAGTTCTTC.

This clone has more than one count but fewer than ten. V and J are TRBV18 and TRBJ1-1, with TRBD1 matching over 8 bases. Trimming took 4 bases from V and 4 from J; bases not matched to a gene: 8. This CDR3 spans 15 amino acids. CDR1 is KGHSH and CDR2 is LQKENI in the germline V gene. The DNA for the CDR3 is TGTGCCAGCTCACAAGTCGGACAGGGCGGCACTGAAGCTTTCTTT. This gives the protein CASSQVGQGGTEAFF. The full variable domain, in which reference TRBV18 and TRBJ1-1 provide the parts outside the CDR3, is NAGVMQNPRHLVRRRGQEARLRCSPMKGHSHVYWYRQLPEEGLKFMVYLQKENIIDESGMPKERFSAEFPKEGPSILRIQQVVRGDSAAYFCASSQVGQGGTEAFFGQGTRLTVV.

The chain joins TRBV6-1 to TRBJ2-1; possibly TRBD2 for D (6 bases). This CDR3 contains 14 residues. Trimming removed 2 bases at V and 3 bases at J, with 8 bases between. The V gene's germline CDR1 is MNHNS and CDR2 SASEGT. The CDR3: CASSELGLYNEQFF. CDR3 coding DNA: TGTGCCAGCAGTGAACTGGGACTCTACAATGAGCAGTTCTTC.

This clone appeared a few times. This chain connects TRBV4-3 to TRBJ1-1; 9 bases are shared with TRBD1. The V gene end was trimmed by 4 bases and the J gene end by 12 bases; junction bases not matched to a gene: 9. Per germline, CDR1 LGHNA and CDR2 YSLEER. The CDR3 length is 13 residues. CDR3 protein: CASSPTHRGRTFF. The DNA for the CDR3 is TGCGCCAGCAGCCCCACCCACAGGGGGCGGACTTTCTTT.

This chain joins TRBV19 and TRBJ2-3; D may be TRBD2 (6 bases). V was cut by 7 bases and J by 1 base, with 9 bases left in between. The CDR3 spans 13 residues. Germline V CDR1 and CDR2: LNHDA, SQIVND (reference sequence). CDR3 sequence (DNA): TGTGCCAGTATTGAGCGGGGCACAGATACGCAGTATTTT. The encoded protein is CASIERGTDTQYF.

The CDR3 is CASSSLDTQYF. For the CDR3, the DNA is TGTGCCAGCAGCAGCTTAGATACGCAGTATTTT. This chain joins TRBV4-2 and TRBJ2-3; D remains unclear. The CDR3 is made up of 11 amino acids. Between the trimmed V and J ends, which lost 5 bases and 5 bases, there was a span of 5 bases. Germline V gene sequence: CDR1 LGHNA, CDR2 YNFKEQ.

V and J are TRBV2 and TRBJ1-6, with TRBD1 matching over 9 bases. CDR3 length equals 16 residues. The V segment lost 5 bases and the J segment 2 bases; nucleotides outside the gene matches: 4. Germline CDR1 is SNHLY and CDR2 is FYNNEI. The CDR3 DNA reads TGTGCCAGCAGTCCGGACAGGGGAGCCTATAATTCACCCCTCCACTTT. Its protein is CASSPDRGAYNSPLHF.

The chain has TRBV6-6 and TRBJ1-5; D remains ambiguous. CDR1 is MNHNY and CDR2 is SVGAGI in the germline V gene (reference sequence). The CDR3 loop spans 13 amino acids. V gave up 4 bases and J gave up 4 bases, with 8 bases separating them. The CDR3 is CASSFQNNQPQHF. CDR3 coding DNA: TGTGCCAGCAGTTTCCAGAATAATCAGCCCCAGCATTTT.

The J gene is TRBJ1-3, the V gene TRBV2; unclear D gene. The CDR3 covers 15 residues. The germline V gene has CDR1 SNHLY and CDR2 FYNNEI. The V gene lost 4 bases and the J gene lost 0 bases, with 10 bases spanning the gap. The DNA for the CDR3 is TGTGCCAGCAGTGTCTTCCCAGACTCTGGAAACACCATATATTTT. Its translation: CASSVFPDSGNTIYF. The entire variable domain, with the rest obtained from reference TRBV2 and TRBJ1-3, is as follows: EPEVTQTPSHQVTQMGQEVILRCVPISNHLYFYWYRQILGQKVEFLVSFYNNEISEKSEIFDDQFSVERPDGSNFTLKIRSTKLEDSAMYFCASSVFPDSGNTIYFGEGSWLTVV.

This chain links TRBV4-2 with TRBJ2-3; 10 nucleotides line up with TRBD2. Germline V gene data show CDR1 as LGHNA and CDR2 as YNFKEQ. J lost 7 bases, V lost 6 bases, and 10 bases had no gene match. CDR3 length equals 15 residues. In DNA form, the CDR3 reads TGTGCCAGCAGTACGAGCGGGGGGGCCGTAAATACGCAGTATTTT. This encodes CASSTSGGAVNTQYF.

The chain employs TRBV19 and TRBJ2-7, with TRBD1 as a possible D gene (5 bases). CDR1 is LNHDA and CDR2 is SQIVND in the germline V gene (reference sequence). Trimming removed 5 bases at V and 6 bases at J, with 26 bases between. This CDR3 has 17 amino acids. CDR3 region: CASSPAPLGEVGREQYF. In nucleotides, the CDR3 is TGTGCCAGTAGTCCGGCCCCTCTTGGAGAAGTGGGGCGCGAGCAGTACTTC.

The J gene is TRBJ1-5, the V gene TRBV4-3; possibly TRBD1 for D (5 bases). This CDR3 is 19 amino acids long. Deletions cut 0 bases from V and 1 base from J, with 19 bases between. Germline CDR1 is LGHNA and CDR2 is YSLEER. The CDR3 region has the DNA TGCGCCAGCAGCCAAGAGGGACTGATTCGTAGATGGAGCAATCAGCCCCAGCATTTT. Residues: CASSQEGLIRRWSNQPQHF.

The CDR3 here is CATSRGATREGANEKLFF. CDR3 DNA sequence: TGTGCCACCAGCAGAGGGGCCACTAGGGAGGGGGCTAATGAAAAACTGTTTTTT. The V gene is TRBV15, the J gene TRBJ1-4, with D perhaps TRBD1 (6 bases). The V and J ends lost 1 base and 3 bases respectively, with 18 bases between them. The germline V gene has CDR1 LNHNV and CDR2 YYDKDF (reference sequence). The CDR3 runs to 18 residues.

V is TRBV29-1 and J is TRBJ1-1; maybe TRBD1 (5 bases). The germline V gene has CDR1 SQVTM and CDR2 ANQGSEA. This CDR3 has 11 amino acids. The V and J ends lost 6 bases and 1 base respectively, with 6 bases between them. The CDR3 sequence: CSVGQNTEAFF. CDR3 coding DNA: TGCAGCGTAGGACAGAACACTGAAGCTTTCTTT.

The chain couples TRBV7-9 to TRBJ1-5; tentatively, D is TRBD1 (5 bases). V was shortened by 2 bases and J by 5 bases, with 7 bases between the two germline ends. This CDR3 is 13 amino acids long. In germline, CDR1 is SEHNR, CDR2 FQNEAQ (reference sequence). The CDR3 DNA reads as TGTGCCAGCAGCTTAAAAGGGGATCAGCCCCAGCATTTT. It is translated as CASSLKGDQPQHF.

The chain recombines TRBV5-1 with TRBJ1-5; D gene ambiguous. The CDR3 has 15 residues. Trimming shortened V by 2 bases and J by 2 bases, and 11 bases separated the two germline ends. CDR1 is SGHRS, CDR2 YFSETQ, per germline. CDR3 loop: CASSFRPGGNQPQHF. CDR3 DNA: TGCGCCAGCAGCTTTCGCCCCGGGGGCAATCAGCCCCAGCATTTT.

This clone was detected only a few times. CDR3 DNA: TGTGCCAGCAGCCCCGGTTTCTTCCAAGAGACCCAGTACTTC. Translated: CASSPGFFQETQYF. The V and J genes are TRBV6-5 and TRBJ2-5; D is uncertain. CDR1 and CDR2 (germline): MNHEY, SVGAGI. The CDR3 loop spans 14 amino acids. Between the trimmed V and J ends, which lost 6 bases and 1 base, there was a span of 12 bases.